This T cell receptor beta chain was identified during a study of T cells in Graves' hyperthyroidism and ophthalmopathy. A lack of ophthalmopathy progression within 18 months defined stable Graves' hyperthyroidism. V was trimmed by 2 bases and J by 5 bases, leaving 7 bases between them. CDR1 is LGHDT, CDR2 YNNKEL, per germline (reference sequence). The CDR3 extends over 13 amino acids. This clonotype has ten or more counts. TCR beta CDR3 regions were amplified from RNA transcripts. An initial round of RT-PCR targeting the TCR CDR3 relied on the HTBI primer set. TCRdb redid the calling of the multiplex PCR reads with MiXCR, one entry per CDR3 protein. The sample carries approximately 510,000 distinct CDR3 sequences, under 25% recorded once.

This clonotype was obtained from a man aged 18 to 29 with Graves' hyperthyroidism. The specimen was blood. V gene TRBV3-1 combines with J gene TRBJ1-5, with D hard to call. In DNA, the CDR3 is TGTGCCAGCAGCCAAACCCGGGATCAGCCCCAGCATTTT. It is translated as CASSQTRDQPQHF.